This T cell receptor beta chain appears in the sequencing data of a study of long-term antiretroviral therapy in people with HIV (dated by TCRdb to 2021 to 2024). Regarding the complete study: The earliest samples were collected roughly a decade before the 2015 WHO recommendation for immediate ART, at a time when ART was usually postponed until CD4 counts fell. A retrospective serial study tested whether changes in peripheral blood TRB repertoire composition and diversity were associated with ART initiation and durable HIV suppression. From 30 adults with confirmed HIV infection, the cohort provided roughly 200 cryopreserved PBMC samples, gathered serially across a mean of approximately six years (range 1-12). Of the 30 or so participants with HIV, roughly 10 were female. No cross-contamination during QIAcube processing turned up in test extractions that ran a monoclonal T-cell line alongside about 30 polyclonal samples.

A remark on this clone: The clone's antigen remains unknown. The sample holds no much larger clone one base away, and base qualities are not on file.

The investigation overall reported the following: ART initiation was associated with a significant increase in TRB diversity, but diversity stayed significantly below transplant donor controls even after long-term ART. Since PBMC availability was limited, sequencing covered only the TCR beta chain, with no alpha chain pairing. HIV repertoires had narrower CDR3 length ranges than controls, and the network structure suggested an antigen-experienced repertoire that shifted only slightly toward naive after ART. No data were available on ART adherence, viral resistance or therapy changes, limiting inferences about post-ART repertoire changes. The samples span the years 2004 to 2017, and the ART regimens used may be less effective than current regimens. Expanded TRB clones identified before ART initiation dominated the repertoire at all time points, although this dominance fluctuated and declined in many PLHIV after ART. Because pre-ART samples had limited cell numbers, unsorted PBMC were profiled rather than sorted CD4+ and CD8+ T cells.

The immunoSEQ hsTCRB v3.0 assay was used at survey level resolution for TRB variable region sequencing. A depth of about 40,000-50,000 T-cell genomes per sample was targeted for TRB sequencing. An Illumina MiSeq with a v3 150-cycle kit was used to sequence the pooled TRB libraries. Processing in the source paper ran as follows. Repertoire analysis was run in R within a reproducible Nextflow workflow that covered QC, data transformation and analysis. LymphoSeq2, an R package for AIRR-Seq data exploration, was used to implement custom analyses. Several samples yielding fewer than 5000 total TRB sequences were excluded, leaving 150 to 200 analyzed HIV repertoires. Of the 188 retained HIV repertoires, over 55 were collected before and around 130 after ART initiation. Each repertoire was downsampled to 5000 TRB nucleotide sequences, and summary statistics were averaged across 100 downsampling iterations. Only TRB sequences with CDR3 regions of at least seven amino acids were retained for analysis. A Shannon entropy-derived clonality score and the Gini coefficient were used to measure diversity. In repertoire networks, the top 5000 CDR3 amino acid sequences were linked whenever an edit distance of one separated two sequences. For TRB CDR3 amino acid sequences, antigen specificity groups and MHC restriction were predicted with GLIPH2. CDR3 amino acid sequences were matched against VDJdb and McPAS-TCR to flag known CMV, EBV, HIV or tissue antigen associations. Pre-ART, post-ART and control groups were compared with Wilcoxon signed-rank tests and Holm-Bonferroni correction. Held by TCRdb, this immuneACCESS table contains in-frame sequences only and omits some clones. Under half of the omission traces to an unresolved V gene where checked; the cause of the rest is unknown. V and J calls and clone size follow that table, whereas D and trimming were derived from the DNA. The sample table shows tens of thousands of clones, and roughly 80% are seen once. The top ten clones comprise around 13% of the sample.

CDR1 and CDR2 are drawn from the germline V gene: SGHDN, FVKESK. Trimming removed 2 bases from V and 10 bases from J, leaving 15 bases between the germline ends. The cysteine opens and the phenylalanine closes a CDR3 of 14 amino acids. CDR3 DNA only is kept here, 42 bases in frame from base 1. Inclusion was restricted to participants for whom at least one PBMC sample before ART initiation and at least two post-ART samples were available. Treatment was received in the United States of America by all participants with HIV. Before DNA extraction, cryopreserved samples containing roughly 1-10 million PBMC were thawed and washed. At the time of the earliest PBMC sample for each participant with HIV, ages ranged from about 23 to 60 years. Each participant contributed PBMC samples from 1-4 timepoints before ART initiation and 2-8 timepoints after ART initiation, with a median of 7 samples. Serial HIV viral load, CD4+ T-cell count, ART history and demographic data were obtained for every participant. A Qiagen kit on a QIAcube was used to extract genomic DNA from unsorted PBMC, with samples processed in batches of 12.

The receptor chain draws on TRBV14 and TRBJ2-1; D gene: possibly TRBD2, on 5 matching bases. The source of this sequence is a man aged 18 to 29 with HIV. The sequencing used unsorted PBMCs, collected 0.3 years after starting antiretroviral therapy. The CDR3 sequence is CASSQYRGHPEQFF. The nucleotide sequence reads TGTGCCAGCAGCCAATACAGAGGGCACCCCGAGCAGTTCTTC.